The next 27 T cell receptor beta chains were all read from a single sample in a study of blood T cell repertoires in COVID-19 (dated by TCRdb to 2018 to 2020). Libraries were made using the immunoSEQ multiplex PCR assay. TCRdb retrieved this table from immuneACCESS and kept in-frame rearrangements only. Not all clones are present; in checked studies, unresolved V genes account for under half, and no reason is known for the remainder. The sample has under 200,000 clones on record, 70% to 85% of them singletons. 5.2% of the sample belongs to the ten largest clones. Sequencing was done on a sample of PBMCs or T cells enriched from blood (not recorded which). These receptors all stem from a woman aged 60-70 years with acute COVID-19.

This rearrangement joins TRBV7-2 to TRBJ1-2, with a tentative D call TRBD1 (6 bases). The CDR3 runs to 14 residues. Germline CDR1 reads SGHTA; CDR2 reads FQGNSA. V was shortened by 5 bases and J by 2 bases, with 12 bases between the two germline ends. CDR3 DNA: TGTGCCAGCAGCCTAGGCACAGGGAACTATGGCTACACCTTC. It encodes CASSLGTGNYGYTF.

This clone showed up just once. The J gene is TRBJ1-3, the V gene TRBV11-2; D not resolved. The CDR3 is 14 amino acids. The V and J ends lost 8 bases and 2 bases respectively, with 13 bases between them. Germline values: CDR1 SGHAT, CDR2 FQNNGV. CDR3 protein: CASLQSRAGNTIYF. The CDR3 DNA reads as TGTGCCAGCCTTCAGTCGCGGGCTGGAAACACCATATATTTT.

This chain links TRBV29-1 with TRBJ1-3; maybe TRBD1 (5 bases). V was cut by 3 bases and J by 8 bases, with 8 bases left in between. This CDR3 has 11 amino acids. Germline values: CDR1 SQVTM, CDR2 ANQGSEA. The CDR3 bases are TGCAGCGTTGACCAGGGTGACACCATATATTTT. Protein sequence: CSVDQGDTIYF.

In nucleotides, the CDR3 is TGTGCCAGCACCTTCCCAGGGGTCCGTGAGACTTTCTTT. It encodes CASTFPGVRETFF. The chain employs TRBV12-3 or TRBV12-4 and TRBJ1-1, with TRBD1 as a possible D gene (6 bases). The CDR3 runs to 13 residues. The V end was cut by 7 bases, the J end by 12 bases, with 21 bases between.

This clone has a handful of counts. The J gene is TRBJ2-2, the V gene TRBV10-3, with D tentatively TRBD2 (5 bases). The germline gives CDR1 ENHRY, CDR2 SYGVKD. The V gene lost 4 bases and the J gene lost 5 bases, with 20 bases spanning the gap. The CDR3 is 17 amino acids. The CDR3 reads CAISGKTAQGGTGELFF. The CDR3 DNA reads TGTGCCATCAGTGGGAAGACGGCGCAAGGAGGTACCGGGGAGCTGTTTTTT.

This clone was detected once. V is TRBV7-8 and J is TRBJ2-3, with TRBD2 identical over 11 bases. The CDR3 consists of 17 residues. Trimming took 2 bases from V and 6 from J; bases not matched to a gene: 10. CDR1 and CDR2 from the germline V gene are SGHVS and FQNEAQ. The CDR3 DNA reads TGTGCCAGCAGCTTACCCGACTTAGCGGGGGGGCTGGATACGCAGTATTTT. Protein sequence: CASSLPDLAGGLDTQYF.

The J gene is TRBJ2-1, the V gene TRBV9, with D possibly matching TRBD2 (6 bases). The CDR3 consists of 17 residues. Germline values: CDR1 SGDLS, CDR2 YYNGEE. Trimming took 4 bases from V and 1 from J, leaving 18 bases between them. CDR3 amino acids: CASSPRGKTGSYNEQFF. The CDR3 coding sequence is TGTGCCAGCAGCCCGCGCGGGAAGACGGGGTCCTACAATGAGCAGTTCTTC.

This clone was recorded only once. J is TRBJ1-3 and V is TRBV13; D ambiguous. The V end lost 0 bases, the J end lost 1 base, and 7 bases lay between the germline ends. The V gene's germline CDR1 is PRHDT and CDR2 FYEKMQ (reference sequence). The CDR3 runs to 15 residues. The CDR3 region is CASSLGLRSGNTIYF. CDR3 nucleotide sequence: TGTGCCAGCAGCTTAGGCCTCAGATCTGGAAACACCATATATTTT.

This clone was recorded once. The CDR3 bases are TGTGCCAGCAGCTTGACCGGGACTAGCGCAGGAGAGCAGTTCTTC. Translation: CASSLTGTSAGEQFF. The chain couples TRBV11-3 to TRBJ2-1, with 10 bases identical to TRBD2. From germline, CDR1 is SGHNT and CDR2 YENEEA. V was clipped by 3 bases and J by 10 bases; unmatched bases: 9. This CDR3 comprises 15 residues. Complete variable domain (other parts from reference TRBV11-3 and TRBJ2-1): EAGVVQSPRYKIIEKKQPVAFWCNPISGHNTLYWYLQNLGQGPELLIRYENEEAVDDSQLPKDRFSAERLKGVDSTLKIQPAELGDSAVYLCASSLTGTSAGEQFFGPGTRLTVL.

V is TRBV24-1 and J is TRBJ2-6; TRBD1 matches at 9 bases. The CDR3 loop spans 18 amino acids. Germline trimming cut 4 bases from V and 4 bases from J; bases unmatched to any gene: 10. Germline V CDR1 and CDR2: KGHDR, SFDVKD. This CDR3 is CATSDPGQGSFGANVLTF. The CDR3 DNA sequence: TGTGCCACCAGTGACCCGGGACAGGGTTCGTTCGGGGCCAACGTCCTGACTTTC.

V gene TRBV24-1 combines with J gene TRBJ2-1; D is unresolved. The CDR3 covers 12 residues. Germline assignment: CDR1 KGHDR and CDR2 SFDVKD. The V gene lost 4 bases and the J gene lost 4 bases, with 4 bases spanning the gap. CDR3 in DNA: TGTGCCACCAGTGACCCGTACAATGAGCAGTTCTTC. Translation gives CATSDPYNEQFF.

J is TRBJ2-3 and V is TRBV3-1 (or the pseudogene TRBV3-2), with D possibly matching TRBD2 (5 bases). Trimming took off 4 bases at V and 5 bases at J, with 28 bases between the two ends. There are 19 residues in the CDR3. The germline V gene encodes CDR1 LGHDT and CDR2 YNNKEL (reference sequence). The CDR3 here is CASSRGALLAGGVGDTQYF. CDR3 sequence (DNA): TGTGCCAGCAGCCGAGGAGCCCTATTGGCGGGTGGAGTTGGAGATACGCAGTATTTT.

The chain combines TRBV24-1 with TRBJ1-5; 7 bases align to TRBD1. Germline V lookup: CDR1 KGHDR, CDR2 SFDVKD. Germline trimming cut 5 bases from V and 4 bases from J; bases unmatched to any gene: 7. The CDR3 has 15 residues. The CDR3 sequence: CATSVSGGKNQPQHF. The CDR3 DNA sequence: TGTGCCACCAGTGTGTCAGGGGGTAAAAATCAGCCCCAGCATTTT.

Only a few counts were recorded for this clone. V gene TRBV14 combines with J gene TRBJ1-3; D ambiguous. The CDR3 extends over 14 amino acids. The ends were cut back, 0 bases at V and 5 bases at J, with 8 bases in the middle. Germline V lookup: CDR1 SGHDN, CDR2 FVKESK. As DNA, the CDR3 is TGTGCCAGCAGCCAAGACGAGGCCCGAAACACCATATATTTT. Its protein product is CASSQDEARNTIYF.

This clone was recorded at least ten times. The genes are TRBV5-1 and TRBJ1-5; TRBD1 aligns across 7 bases. From germline, CDR1 is SGHRS and CDR2 YFSETQ. Germline trimming cut 0 bases from V and 6 bases from J; bases unmatched to any gene: 6. The CDR3 contains 15 residues. CDR3 nucleotides: TGCGCCAGCAGCTTGGCCGAGACAGGGATTCAGCCCCAGCATTTT. Protein sequence: CASSLAETGIQPQHF.

The CDR3 loop reads CASGVTGGSGEKLFF. The CDR3 region has the DNA TGTGCCAGCGGTGTGACAGGAGGTTCGGGGGAAAAACTGTTTTTT. This chain joins TRBV7-2 and TRBJ1-4; D is perhaps TRBD1 (6 bases). This CDR3 region has 15 residues. Trimming took off 8 bases at V and 8 bases at J, with 21 bases between the two ends. Germline lookup yields CDR1 SGHTA and CDR2 FQGNSA.

This rearrangement joins TRBV19 to TRBJ2-6, with a possible D match to TRBD1 (6 bases). The V gene's germline CDR1 is LNHDA and CDR2 SQIVND (reference sequence). The CDR3 runs to 15 residues. The ends were cut back, 4 bases at V and 2 bases at J, with 9 bases in the middle. This CDR3 reads CASSKQGAGANVLTF. Written as DNA, the CDR3 is TGTGCCAGTAGTAAACAGGGCGCTGGGGCCAACGTCCTGACTTTC.

This chain uses TRBV7-2 with TRBJ1-6; 7 bases map to TRBD1. The CDR3 runs 16 residues. The V and J ends lost 4 bases and 3 bases, in that order; junction bases with no gene match: 6. In germline, CDR1 is SGHTA, CDR2 FQGNSA. The DNA of the CDR3 is TGTGCCAGCAGCTGGGACAGAAGTCACTATAATTCACCCCTCCACTTT. Its translation: CASSWDRSHYNSPLHF.

The chain uses TRBV19 and TRBJ1-3, with D perhaps matching TRBD1 (5 bases). V was cut by 7 bases and J by 6 bases, with 13 bases left in between. The CDR3 totals 13 residues. The germline gives CDR1 LNHDA, CDR2 SQIVND (reference sequence). The CDR3 DNA reads as TGTGCCAGTACAGCAGGGCTGGCAAACACCATATATTTT. Its translation: CASTAGLANTIYF.

The chain links TRBV3-1 (or the pseudogene TRBV3-2) to TRBJ1-2; TRBD1 is a possible D gene (5 bases). This CDR3 is 15 amino acids long. In germline, CDR1 is LGHDT, CDR2 YNNKEL (reference sequence). Trimming left V 1 base short and J 4 bases short, with 13 bases between. The CDR3 DNA reads as TGTGCCAGCAGCCAAGGGCAGGGCAGGAGCTATGGCTACACCTTC. Translated, it gives CASSQGQGRSYGYTF.

The chain has TRBV7-9 and TRBJ1-2; unclear D gene. Trimming stripped 1 base from V and 7 bases from J, with 7 bases between. From germline, CDR1 is SEHNR and CDR2 FQNEAQ (reference sequence). The CDR3 has 12 residues. CDR3 nucleotide sequence: TGTGCCAGCAGCTTAGTTGAGTCTGGCTACACCTTC. This translates into CASSLVESGYTF.

The chain is built from TRBV29-1 and TRBJ2-1; 9 positions agree with TRBD2. The CDR3 consists of 12 residues. V lost 5 bases and J lost 8; bases outside the gene matches: 4. CDR1 is SQVTM and CDR2 is ANQGSEA in the germline V gene. CDR3 in DNA: TGCAGCGTTAAGGTAGCGGGGGATGAGCAGTTCTTC. This gives the protein CSVKVAGDEQFF.

The table lists this clone with a few counts. The V gene is TRBV5-4, the J gene TRBJ1-1; D is uncertain. The germline V and J ends were trimmed by 4 bases and 1 base, with 14 bases remaining between them. The CDR3 covers 15 residues. Germline V gene lookup returns CDR1 SGHNT and CDR2 YYREEE (reference sequence). CDR3 region: CASSTGLNKNTEAFF. The CDR3 DNA follows: TGTGCCAGCAGCACCGGACTTAACAAGAACACTGAAGCTTTCTTT.

This clone was observed many times. The chain recombines TRBV4-3 with TRBJ2-1, with a possible D match to TRBD1 (5 bases). This CDR3 is 16 amino acids long. V lost 0 bases and J lost 9, with 18 bases in between. The germline V gene encodes CDR1 LGHNA and CDR2 YSLEER. The CDR3 DNA follows: TGCGCCAGCAGCCAAGATCAGGCTTGGGGCGTGCTTGAGCAGTTCTTC. It translates to CASSQDQAWGVLEQFF.

CDR3 residues: CASSSREREGRELFF. As DNA, the CDR3 is TGTGCCAGCAGCTCCCGAGAGCGGGAGGGCCGGGAGCTGTTTTTT. The V call is TRBV11-3, the J call TRBJ2-2, with 10 positions matching TRBD2. Germline CDR1 is SGHNT and CDR2 is YENEEA. The CDR3 runs 15 residues. V dropped 4 bases and J dropped 9; count of bases not matched to a gene: 8.

The chain joins TRBV27 to TRBJ2-1; 8 nucleotides match TRBD2. V dropped 4 bases and J dropped 6; count of bases not matched to a gene: 5. This CDR3 comprises 14 residues. Looked up from germline, CDR1 is MNHEY and CDR2 is SMNVEV (reference sequence). CDR3 sequence reads: CASSYWAGGNEQFF. The CDR3 DNA reads TGTGCCAGCAGTTATTGGGCGGGGGGCAATGAGCAGTTCTTC.

This chain uses TRBV5-4 with TRBJ1-2; D is unresolved. With 3 bases removed from V and 3 bases from J, the gap between germline ends came to 21 bases. The V gene's germline CDR1 is SGHNT and CDR2 YYREEE (reference sequence). This CDR3 has 17 amino acids. The CDR3 DNA reads TGTGCCAGCAGCTCCGGCGTCGGACTAAAACATTACTATGGCTACACCTTC. It codes for CASSSGVGLKHYYGYTF.